The 17 T cell receptor beta chains presented below share a single source sample, sequenced in a study of blood T cell repertoires in COVID-19. The method was immunoSEQ multiplex PCR; TCRdb's version includes in-frame clones alone and lacks a portion of them. The sample lists about 83,000 clones; around 84% were seen once. The specimen sequenced was peripheral blood. The receptors shown here come from an elderly man with active or convalescent COVID-19.

Written as DNA, the CDR3 is TGCGCCAGCAGCTTGGGACTTGATAATGAGCAGTTCTTC. Its translation: CASSLGLDNEQFF. This chain joins TRBV5-1 and TRBJ2-1; D is unresolved. This CDR3 spans 13 amino acids. The V and J ends lost 0 bases and 7 bases respectively, with 8 bases between them. The germline CDR1 and CDR2 sequences are SGHRS and YFSETQ.

The chain combines TRBV24-1 with TRBJ2-2; 11 nucleotides align to TRBD1. V was pared by 1 base and J by 2 bases, with 5 bases of the junction left unmatched. Germline V CDR1 and CDR2: KGHDR, SFDVKD. The CDR3 is 18 amino acids. The DNA of the CDR3 is TGTGCCACCAGTGATTTCCGAGGACAGGGGGCAAACACCGGGGAGCTGTTTTTT. Protein: CATSDFRGQGANTGELFF.

This clone was picked up one time. V is TRBV2 and J is TRBJ2-5, with 8 bases that match TRBD2. The CDR3 is 15 amino acids. Germline V lookup: CDR1 SNHLY, CDR2 FYNNEI. J gave up 2 bases and V 6 bases, and 8 bases lay outside the gene matches. The CDR3 spells CASRTVAGRQETQYF. For the CDR3, the DNA is TGTGCCAGCAGGACCGTAGCGGGGCGGCAAGAGACCCAGTACTTC.

This sequence joins TRBV6-1 and TRBJ2-1, with D perhaps TRBD2 (6 bases). CDR1 is MNHNS, CDR2 SASEGT, per germline. This CDR3 contains 17 residues. The germline V and J ends were trimmed by 0 bases and 2 bases, with 14 bases remaining between them. CDR3: CASSEAAGLGPYNEQFF. For the CDR3, the DNA is TGTGCCAGCAGTGAAGCGGCGGGGTTGGGACCCTACAATGAGCAGTTCTTC.

This chain uses TRBV19 with TRBJ1-5; tentatively, D is TRBD1 (6 bases). Germline lookup yields CDR1 LNHDA and CDR2 SQIVND (reference sequence). CDR3 length equals 16 residues. Trimming removed 7 bases from V and 9 bases from J, with 25 bases in between. In DNA form, the CDR3 reads TGTGCCAGTACCCCCCTATTAGGGTCAGGGGTAGGGCCCCAGCATTTT. This encodes CASTPLLGSGVGPQHF.

The chain combines TRBV6-5 with TRBJ2-5, with D possibly TRBD2 on 6 matching bases. Trimming stripped 5 bases from V and 5 bases from J, with 15 bases between. Per germline, CDR1 MNHEY and CDR2 SVGAGI. This CDR3 spans 14 amino acids. The CDR3 sequence: CASSPGTSRETQYF. DNA of the CDR3: TGTGCCAGCAGTCCGGGGACTTCTCGCGAGACCCAGTACTTC.

J is TRBJ2-6 and V is TRBV7-2; D remains ambiguous. The CDR3 consists of 14 residues. V was cut by 5 bases and J by 1 base, with 6 bases left in between. CDR1 is SGHTA and CDR2 is FQGNSA in the germline V gene. CDR3 DNA sequence: TGTGCCAGCAGCCGCGTGTCTGGGGCCAACGTCCTGACTTTC. Its translation: CASSRVSGANVLTF.

V usage is TRBV5-4 and J usage is TRBJ1-1; D gene unclear. Trimming shortened V by 5 bases and J by 3 bases, and 20 bases separated the two germline ends. CDR3 size: 16 residues. CDR1 SGHNT and CDR2 YYREEE come from the germline V gene (reference sequence). CDR3 sequence (DNA): TGTGCCAGCAGACGAGTGCCCCGTAGCCGCGACACTGAAGCTTTCTTT. This codes for CASRRVPRSRDTEAFF. Together with reference TRBV5-4 and TRBJ1-1, the CDR3 gives the full variable domain: ETGVTQSPTHLIKTRGQQVTLRCSSQSGHNTVSWYQQALGQGPQFIFQYYREEENGRGNFPPRFSGLQFPNYSSELNVNALELDDSALYLCASRRVPRSRDTEAFFGQGTRLTVV.

The V gene is TRBV12-5, the J gene TRBJ2-5, with D possibly TRBD1 on 6 matching bases. With 1 base removed from V and 5 bases from J, the gap between germline ends came to 17 bases. In germline, CDR1 is LGHNT, CDR2 FRNRAP. The CDR3 consists of 16 residues. This CDR3 is CASGLGNTGTSETQYF. The CDR3 bases are TGTGCTAGTGGTTTGGGAAATACCGGGACATCCGAGACCCAGTACTTC.

The chain links TRBV13 to TRBJ1-2; 9 bases fit TRBD1. CDR1 and CDR2 (germline): PRHDT, FYEKMQ (reference sequence). J was trimmed by 6 bases and V by 4 bases; bases with no gene match: 6. The CDR3 contains 14 residues. The chain's CDR3 is CASSSRDRVDGYTF. The CDR3 nucleotides are TGTGCCAGCAGCTCCCGGGACAGGGTGGATGGCTACACCTTC.

The V call is TRBV14, the J call TRBJ2-1, with D possibly being TRBD2 (6 bases). The V end lost 3 bases, the J end lost 4 bases, and 13 bases lay between the germline ends. There are 15 residues in the CDR3. Germline CDR1 is SGHDN and CDR2 is FVKESK. CDR3 nucleotide sequence: TGTGCCAGCAGCCAGGAGGGGCGGGTATACAATGAGCAGTTCTTC. Its translation is CASSQEGRVYNEQFF.

V gene TRBV4-1 combines with J gene TRBJ2-1, with 12 bases that match TRBD2. Germline assignment: CDR1 MGHRA and CDR2 YSYEKL. This CDR3 is built from 17 residues. V dropped 2 bases and J dropped 8; count of bases not matched to a gene: 10. The CDR3 here is CASSQPLTSGSGDEQFF. In DNA, the CDR3 is TGCGCCAGCAGCCAACCATTGACTAGCGGGAGCGGCGATGAGCAGTTCTTC.

Worth noting for this clone: This CDR3 is also generated by other DNA sequences in the sample. The chain couples TRBV14 to TRBJ2-7, with 12 bases lining up with TRBD2. Looked up from germline, CDR1 is SGHDN and CDR2 is FVKESK. The CDR3 extends over 13 amino acids. Trimming cost V 5 bases and J 10 bases; bases outside gene matches: 6. DNA of the CDR3: TGTGCCAGCAGCGCTAGCGGGGGGGGTCGTCAGTACGTC. Translation gives CASSASGGGRQYV.

The rearrangement joins TRBV19 to TRBJ1-5; maybe TRBD1 (5 bases). V was clipped by 5 bases and J by 7 bases, with 18 bases between them. Looked up from germline, CDR1 is LNHDA and CDR2 is SQIVND (reference sequence). CDR3 length: 15 residues. The CDR3 DNA reads as TGTGCCAGTAGTCCCGGACATCAAGCAGGGCAGCCCCAGCATTTT. It translates to CASSPGHQAGQPQHF. Together with reference TRBV19 and TRBJ1-5, the CDR3 gives the full variable domain: DGGITQSPKYLFRKEGQNVTLSCEQNLNHDAMYWYRQDPGQGLRLIYYSQIVNDFQKGDIAEGYSVSREKKESFPLTVTSAQKNPTAFYLCASSPGHQAGQPQHFGDGTRLSIL.

V gene TRBV7-3 combines with J gene TRBJ2-1, with D maybe TRBD2 (6 bases). Trimming pared 1 base from V and 1 base from J, leaving 17 bases between. The germline V gene encodes CDR1 SGHTA and CDR2 FQGTGA. The CDR3 totals 18 residues. The CDR3 DNA is TGTGCCAGCAGCTTAAGGTCCCCGTTTGCGGGATCCTACAATGAGCAGTTCTTC. Translating it yields CASSLRSPFAGSYNEQFF.

This clone has just one count. The chain has TRBV25-1 and TRBJ1-2; no firm D call. CDR3 length: 14 residues. V lost 3 bases and J 5 bases, leaving 13 bases between the germline ends. In germline, CDR1 is MGHDK, CDR2 SYGVNS. CDR3 amino acids: CASSERLRSYGYTF. The CDR3 DNA follows: TGTGCCAGCAGTGAGAGGCTCCGGTCTTATGGCTACACCTTC.

J is TRBJ2-4 and V is TRBV30, with 7 bases fitting TRBD2. The CDR3 is 14 residues long. The V segment lost 7 bases and the J segment 6 bases; nucleotides outside the gene matches: 12. Germline V lookup: CDR1 GTSNPN, CDR2 SVGIG (reference sequence). CDR3 sequence: CASTSGGRGNIQYF. DNA of the CDR3: TGTGCCTCCACGTCCGGGGGGAGGGGAAACATTCAGTACTTC.